One and the same sample provided the 15 T cell receptor beta chains below, sequenced in a study of T-cell memory formation after mild COVID-19. TCRdb reprocessed the 5' RACE reads with MiXCR, giving one entry per CDR3 protein. Altogether 55,000 to 80,000 distinct CDR3 sequences are present, 9% to 9.5% being singletons, with the ten largest covering 1% to 1.4%. Material for sequencing was PBMCs or a T cell subset sorted from them (not recorded which). The source is a man between 18 and 35 years old who had mild COVID-19 (a few samples of this study predate the infection). Cell type and time point are not known.

This clonotype showed up just a few times. V is TRBV4-2 and J is TRBJ2-1; the match to TRBD1 covers 8 bases. Germline assignment: CDR1 LGHNA and CDR2 YNFKEQ. CDR3 length: 16 amino acids. V was clipped by 0 bases and J by 4 bases; unmatched bases: 5. The CDR3 DNA is TGTGCCAGCAGCCAAGATGCACGGACAGGGTACAATGAGCAGTTCTTC. It specifies CASSQDARTGYNEQFF.

The chain carries TRBV7-2 and TRBJ2-5; 8 bases agree with TRBD2. Losses at the gene ends were 7 bases for V and 4 bases for J; bases not matched to a gene: 8. This CDR3 region has 14 residues. CDR1 is SGHTA and CDR2 is FQGNSA in the germline V gene. DNA of the CDR3: TGTGCCAGCACTCCACCGGGGGGGCGAGAGACCCAGTACTTC. Protein sequence: CASTPPGGRETQYF.

This clonotype was observed a handful of times. The chain couples TRBV9 to TRBJ2-3, with TRBD1 identical over 9 bases. CDR3 length: 15 residues. J was trimmed by 9 bases and V by 2 bases; bases with no gene match: 10. Germline CDR1 is SGDLS and CDR2 is YYNGEE. This CDR3 is CASSVGAPGTGTQYF. CDR3 DNA: TGTGCCAGCAGCGTCGGGGCCCCCGGGACAGGGACGCAGTATTTT.

At least ten counts were recorded for this clonotype. The CDR3 reads CASSLFGSSGGTGELFF. The CDR3 DNA is TGCGCCAGCAGCTTATTCGGTTCCAGCGGGGGCACCGGGGAGCTGTTTTTT. This chain links TRBV5-1 with TRBJ2-2; 8 nucleotides align to TRBD2. Germline CDR1 is SGHRS and CDR2 is YFSETQ. V was clipped by 2 bases and J by 4 bases; unmatched bases: 10. CDR3 length: 17 amino acids.

This clonotype was seen only a few times. The V call is TRBV12-3 or TRBV12-4, the J call TRBJ2-5; TRBD1 aligns across 7 bases. The V and J ends lost 5 bases and 6 bases, in that order; junction bases with no gene match: 6. This CDR3 has 13 amino acids. Here the CDR3 reads CASSDRAAQTQYF. The CDR3 DNA follows: TGTGCCAGCAGTGACAGGGCCGCACAGACCCAGTACTTC.

This clonotype was detected ten times or more. The chain joins TRBV5-1 to TRBJ2-3; either TRBD1 or TRBD2 may supply D (6 bases each). The CDR3 extends over 14 amino acids. V shed 5 bases and J shed 2 bases, with 12 bases lying between them. Germline CDR1 is SGHRS and CDR2 is YFSETQ. The CDR3 DNA reads as TGCGCCAGCAGGTATCGGGGGCTCACAGATACGCAGTATTTT. As protein: CASRYRGLTDTQYF.

A few counts support this clonotype. The J gene is TRBJ2-5, the V gene TRBV2; no clear D. CDR3 length equals 11 residues. The V end lost 6 bases, the J end lost 3 bases, and 5 bases lay between the germline ends. The germline CDR1 and CDR2 sequences are SNHLY and FYNNEI. As DNA, the CDR3 is TGTGCCAGCAGATCGGAAGAGACCCAGTACTTC. Translating gives CASRSEETQYF. Full variable domain (missing parts from reference TRBV2 and TRBJ2-5): EPEVTQTPSHQVTQMGQEVILRCVPISNHLYFYWYRQILGQKVEFLVSFYNNEISEKSEIFDDQFSVERPDGSNFTLKIRSTKLEDSAMYFCASRSEETQYFGPGTRLLVL.

This clonotype occurred a few times. This sequence joins TRBV9 and TRBJ2-3; D is possibly TRBD1 or TRBD2 (5 bases each). Germline V gene sequence: CDR1 SGDLS, CDR2 YYNGEE. The CDR3 loop spans 15 amino acids. V lost 4 bases to trimming and J lost 2 bases, with 14 bases between them. The CDR3 bases are TGTGCCAGCAGCCTAGAGGGGAAGGCCACAGATACGCAGTATTTT. Amino acid sequence: CASSLEGKATDTQYF.

A few counts support this clonotype. The J gene is TRBJ2-5, the V gene TRBV20-1; possible D gene TRBD2, 5 bases. V was cut by 0 bases and J by 1 base, with 6 bases left in between. CDR1 and CDR2 from the germline V gene are DFQATT and SNEGSKA (reference sequence). There are 13 residues in the CDR3. The CDR3 region is CSARDLAQETQYF. For the CDR3, the DNA is TGCAGTGCTAGAGATCTAGCCCAAGAGACCCAGTACTTC.

This clonotype has a handful of counts. The gene calls are TRBV20-1 and TRBJ2-7; D is possibly TRBD2 (5 bases). Germline assignment: CDR1 DFQATT and CDR2 SNEGSKA (reference sequence). The CDR3 contains 14 residues. V shed 2 bases and J shed 3 bases, with 14 bases lying between them. The CDR3 is CSARPVDSRYEQYV. Here the CDR3 DNA reads TGCAGTGCTAGACCTGTGGACTCGCGCTACGAGCAGTACGTC.

This clonotype came up many times. This chain uses TRBV5-1 with TRBJ1-1; D is unclear. This CDR3 is 12 amino acids long. V shed 0 bases and J shed 0 bases, with 0 bases lying between them. Germline lookup yields CDR1 SGHRS and CDR2 YFSETQ. In nucleotides, the CDR3 is TGCGCCAGCAGCTTGGTGAACACTGAAGCTTTCTTT. Translating gives CASSLVNTEAFF.

The rearrangement uses TRBV5-6 and TRBJ2-4; TRBD1 aligns across 8 bases. The trim removed 4 bases at V and 5 bases at J, leaving 8 bases unmatched. The CDR3 is 15 amino acids. Germline V gene sequence: CDR1 SGHDT, CDR2 YYEEEE. CDR3 coding DNA: TGTGCCAGCAGCGACAGGGGACTCCAAGAAAACATTCAGTACTTC. Protein sequence: CASSDRGLQENIQYF.

This clonotype was observed at least ten times. V gene TRBV6-1 combines with J gene TRBJ2-3, with D possibly matching TRBD2 (7 bases). Trimming removed 8 bases at V and 4 bases at J, with 13 bases between. Germline lookup yields CDR1 MNHNS and CDR2 SASEGT. This CDR3 has 13 amino acids. In nucleotides, the CDR3 is TGTGCCAGCGGGAAGGGGGGGCCAGATACGCAGTATTTT. Residues: CASGKGGPDTQYF.

The CDR3 reads CASSFSQGPSYEQYF. CDR3 coding DNA: TGTGCCAGCAGCTTCAGTCAAGGGCCGTCGTACGAGCAGTACTTC. V gene TRBV7-9 combines with J gene TRBJ2-7, with D hard to call. The CDR3 runs to 15 residues. CDR1 and CDR2 (germline): SEHNR, FQNEAQ (reference sequence). The ends were cut back, 3 bases at V and 4 bases at J, with 16 bases in the middle.

The rearrangement uses TRBV4-3 and TRBJ2-1; D is uncertain. Trimming cost V 2 bases and J 6 bases, with 14 bases left between them. The germline gives CDR1 LGHNA, CDR2 YSLEER. The CDR3 length is 15 residues. As DNA, the CDR3 is TGCGCCAGCAGCCAAACCCCCCAGAAGGGCAATGAGCAGTTCTTC. Translation: CASSQTPQKGNEQFF.